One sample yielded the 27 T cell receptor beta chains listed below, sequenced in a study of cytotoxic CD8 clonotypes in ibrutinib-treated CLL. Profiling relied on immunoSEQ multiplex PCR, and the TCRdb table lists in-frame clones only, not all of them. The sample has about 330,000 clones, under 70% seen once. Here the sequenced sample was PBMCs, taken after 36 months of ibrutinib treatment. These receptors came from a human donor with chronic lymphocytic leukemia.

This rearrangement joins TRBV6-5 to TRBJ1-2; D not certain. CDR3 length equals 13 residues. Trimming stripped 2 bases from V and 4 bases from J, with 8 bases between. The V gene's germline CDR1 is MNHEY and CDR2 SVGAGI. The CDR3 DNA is TGTGCCAGCAGTTACGGTCACAGCTATGGCTACACCTTC. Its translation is CASSYGHSYGYTF.

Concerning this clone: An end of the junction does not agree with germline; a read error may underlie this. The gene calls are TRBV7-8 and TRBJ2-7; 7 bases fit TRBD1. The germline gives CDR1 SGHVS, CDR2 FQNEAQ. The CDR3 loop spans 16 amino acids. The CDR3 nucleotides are TGCGCCAGCAGCCAAGTTCTTAGCAGGGGGTCCTACGAGCAGTACTTC. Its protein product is CASSQVLSRGSYEQYF.

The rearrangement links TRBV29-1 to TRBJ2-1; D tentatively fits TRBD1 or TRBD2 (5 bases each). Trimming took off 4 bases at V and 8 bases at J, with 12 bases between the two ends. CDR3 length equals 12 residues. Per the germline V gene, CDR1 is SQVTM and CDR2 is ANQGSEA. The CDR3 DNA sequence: TGCAGCGTTGCCCTCGGGGCTGATGAGCAGTTCTTC. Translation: CSVALGADEQFF.

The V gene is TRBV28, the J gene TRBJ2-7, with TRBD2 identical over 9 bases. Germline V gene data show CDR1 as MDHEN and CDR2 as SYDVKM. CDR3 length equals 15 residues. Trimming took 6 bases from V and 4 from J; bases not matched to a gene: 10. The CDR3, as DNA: TGTGCCAGCAGACCTCCGGGACTAGCAGGATACGAGCAGTACTTC. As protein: CASRPPGLAGYEQYF.

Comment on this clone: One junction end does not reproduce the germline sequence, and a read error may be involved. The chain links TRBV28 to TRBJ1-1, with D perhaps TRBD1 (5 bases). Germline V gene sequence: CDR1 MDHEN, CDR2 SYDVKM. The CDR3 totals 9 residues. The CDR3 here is CGQNTEAFF. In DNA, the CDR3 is TGCGGACAGAACACTGAAGCTTTCTTT. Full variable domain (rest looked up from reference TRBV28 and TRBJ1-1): DVKVTQSSRYLVKRTGEKVFLECVQDMDHENMFWYRQDPGLGLRLIYFSYDVKMKEKGDIPEGYSVSREKKERFSLILESASTNQTSMYLCGQNTEAFFGQGTRLTVV.

The DNA of the CDR3 is TGTGCCAGCAGCTCCGGTAGCGGGAGGACCAATGAGCAGTTCTTC. Its protein is CASSSGSGRTNEQFF. V and J are TRBV7-3 and TRBJ2-1; 10 bases are a match to TRBD2. Germline CDR1 SGHTA, CDR2 FQGTGA. J gave up 6 bases and V 4 bases, and 6 bases lay outside the gene matches. There are 15 residues in the CDR3.

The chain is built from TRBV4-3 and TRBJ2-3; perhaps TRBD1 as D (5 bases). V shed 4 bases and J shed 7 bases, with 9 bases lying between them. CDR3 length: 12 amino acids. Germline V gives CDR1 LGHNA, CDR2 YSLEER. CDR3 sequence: CASSPDRYTQYF. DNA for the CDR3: TGCGCCAGCAGCCCTGACAGATATACGCAGTATTTT.

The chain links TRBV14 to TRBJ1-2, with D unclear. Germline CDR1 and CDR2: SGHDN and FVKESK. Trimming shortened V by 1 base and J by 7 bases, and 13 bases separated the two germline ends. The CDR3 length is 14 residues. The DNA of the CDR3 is TGTGCCAGCAGCCAAGCGCTTTGGCAAACTGGCTACACCTTC. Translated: CASSQALWQTGYTF.

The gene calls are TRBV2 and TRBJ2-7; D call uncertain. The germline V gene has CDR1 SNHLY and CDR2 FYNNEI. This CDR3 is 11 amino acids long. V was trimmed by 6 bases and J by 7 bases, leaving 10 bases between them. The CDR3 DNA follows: TGTGCCAGCAGCCGAGGTGGGGAGCAGTACTTC. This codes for CASSRGGEQYF. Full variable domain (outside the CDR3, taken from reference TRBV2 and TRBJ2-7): EPEVTQTPSHQVTQMGQEVILRCVPISNHLYFYWYRQILGQKVEFLVSFYNNEISEKSEIFDDQFSVERPDGSNFTLKIRSTKLEDSAMYFCASSRGGEQYFGPGTRLTVT.

The CDR3 nucleotides are TGTGCCAGCTGGGGGGACCTCAATCAGCCCCAGCATTTT. Residues: CASWGDLNQPQHF. The chain has TRBV28 and TRBJ1-5; a possible D gene is TRBD1 (5 bases). Germline CDR1 and CDR2: MDHEN and SYDVKM. Trimming took 8 bases from V and 3 from J, leaving 11 bases between them. The CDR3 runs 13 residues.

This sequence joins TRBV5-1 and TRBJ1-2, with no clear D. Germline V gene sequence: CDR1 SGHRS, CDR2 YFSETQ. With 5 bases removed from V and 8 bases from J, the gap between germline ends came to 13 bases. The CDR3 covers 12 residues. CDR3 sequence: CASRLGPEGYTF. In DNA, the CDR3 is TGCGCCAGCAGACTGGGCCCGGAAGGCTACACCTTC.

CDR3 residues: CASSYGMYRSGNTIYF. The CDR3 DNA reads as TGTGCCAGCAGTTACGGAATGTATCGCTCTGGAAACACCATATATTTT. V and J are TRBV6-5 and TRBJ1-3; D is undetermined. Trimming left V 2 bases short and J 0 bases short, with 11 bases between. From germline, CDR1 is MNHEY and CDR2 SVGAGI. The CDR3 consists of 16 residues.

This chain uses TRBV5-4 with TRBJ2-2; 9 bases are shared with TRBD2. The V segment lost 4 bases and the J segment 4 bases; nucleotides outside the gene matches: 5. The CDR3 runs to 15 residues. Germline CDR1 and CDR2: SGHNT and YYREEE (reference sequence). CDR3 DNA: TGTGCCAGCAGCCGCGGGAGGGCGGTCACCGGGGAGCTGTTTTTT. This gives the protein CASSRGRAVTGELFF.

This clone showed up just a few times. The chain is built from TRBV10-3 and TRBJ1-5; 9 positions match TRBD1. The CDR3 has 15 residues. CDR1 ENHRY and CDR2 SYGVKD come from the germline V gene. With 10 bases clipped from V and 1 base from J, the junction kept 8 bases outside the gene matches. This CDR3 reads CATRDREDSNQPQHF. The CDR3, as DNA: TGTGCCACACGGGACAGGGAGGACAGCAATCAGCCCCAGCATTTT.

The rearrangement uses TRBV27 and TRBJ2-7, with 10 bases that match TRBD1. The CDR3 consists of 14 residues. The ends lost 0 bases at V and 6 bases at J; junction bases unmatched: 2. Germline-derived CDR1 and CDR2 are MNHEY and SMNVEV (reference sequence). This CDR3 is CASSLSRTGGEQYF. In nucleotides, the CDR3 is TGTGCCAGCAGTTTATCACGGACAGGGGGCGAGCAGTACTTC.

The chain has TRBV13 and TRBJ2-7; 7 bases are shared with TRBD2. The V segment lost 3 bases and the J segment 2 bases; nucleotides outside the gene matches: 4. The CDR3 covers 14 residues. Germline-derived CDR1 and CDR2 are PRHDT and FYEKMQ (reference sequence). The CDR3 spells CASSLTSRTYEQYF. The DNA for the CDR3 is TGTGCCAGCAGCTTGACTAGCCGAACCTACGAGCAGTACTTC.

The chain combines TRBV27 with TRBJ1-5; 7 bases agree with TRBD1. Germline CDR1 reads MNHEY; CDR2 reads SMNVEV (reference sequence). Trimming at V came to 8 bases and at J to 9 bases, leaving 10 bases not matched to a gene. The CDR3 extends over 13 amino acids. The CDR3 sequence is CASGITGDLPQHF. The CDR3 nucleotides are TGTGCCAGCGGTATCACAGGGGACCTGCCCCAGCATTTT.

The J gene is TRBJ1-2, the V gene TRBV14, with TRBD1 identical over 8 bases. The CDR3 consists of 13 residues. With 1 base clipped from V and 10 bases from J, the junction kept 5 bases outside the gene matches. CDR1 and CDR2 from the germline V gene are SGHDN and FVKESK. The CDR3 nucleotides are TGTGCCAGCAGCCAAGTTGGACAGGGTCTCTACACCTTC. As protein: CASSQVGQGLYTF.

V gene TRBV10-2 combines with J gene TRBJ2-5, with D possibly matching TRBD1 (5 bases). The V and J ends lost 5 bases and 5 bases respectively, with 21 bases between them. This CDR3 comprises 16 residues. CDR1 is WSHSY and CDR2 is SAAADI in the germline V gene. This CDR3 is CASSPALTRVIETQYF. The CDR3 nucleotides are TGCGCCAGCAGTCCCGCTCTCACCAGGGTTATCGAGACCCAGTACTTC.

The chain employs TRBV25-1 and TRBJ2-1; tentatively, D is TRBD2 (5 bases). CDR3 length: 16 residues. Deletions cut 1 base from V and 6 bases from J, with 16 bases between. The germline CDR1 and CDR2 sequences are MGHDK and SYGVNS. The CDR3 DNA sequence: TGTGCCAGCAGTGAATTACTATCCCTTCGGGGCAATGAGCAGTTCTTC. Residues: CASSELLSLRGNEQFF. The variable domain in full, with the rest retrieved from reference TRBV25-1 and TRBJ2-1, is EADIYQTPRYLVIGTGKKITLECSQTMGHDKMYWYQQDPGMELHLIHYSYGVNSTEKGDLSSESTVSRIRTEHFPLTLESARPSHTSQYLCASSELLSLRGNEQFFGPGTRLTVL.

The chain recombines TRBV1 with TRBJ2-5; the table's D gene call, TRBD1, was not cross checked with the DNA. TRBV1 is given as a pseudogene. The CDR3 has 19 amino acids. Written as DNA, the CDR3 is TGCACCAGCAGCCAAGATCGGACAGGGGGGTGTGGGGAAGAAGAGACCCAGTACTTC. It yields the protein CTSSQDRTGGCGEEETQYF.

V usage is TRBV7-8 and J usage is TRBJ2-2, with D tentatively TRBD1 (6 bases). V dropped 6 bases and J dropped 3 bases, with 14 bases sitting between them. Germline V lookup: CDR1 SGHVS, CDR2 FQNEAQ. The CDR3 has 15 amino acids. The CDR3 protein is CASSSNRVHTGELFF. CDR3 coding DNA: TGTGCCAGCAGTTCCAACAGGGTTCACACCGGGGAGCTGTTTTTT.

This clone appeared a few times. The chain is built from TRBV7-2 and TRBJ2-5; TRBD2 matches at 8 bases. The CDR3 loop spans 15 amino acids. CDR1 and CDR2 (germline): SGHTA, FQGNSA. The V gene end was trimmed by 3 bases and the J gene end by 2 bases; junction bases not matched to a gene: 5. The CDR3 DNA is TGTGCCAGCAGCTTGGGACTAGGGGATCAAGAGACCCAGTACTTC. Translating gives CASSLGLGDQETQYF.

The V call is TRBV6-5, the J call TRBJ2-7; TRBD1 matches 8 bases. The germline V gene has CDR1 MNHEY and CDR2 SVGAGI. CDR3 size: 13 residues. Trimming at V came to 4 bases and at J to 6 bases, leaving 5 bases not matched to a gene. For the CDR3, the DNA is TGTGCCAGCAGTTCCGGACAGGGCAGCGAGCAGTACTTC. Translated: CASSSGQGSEQYF.

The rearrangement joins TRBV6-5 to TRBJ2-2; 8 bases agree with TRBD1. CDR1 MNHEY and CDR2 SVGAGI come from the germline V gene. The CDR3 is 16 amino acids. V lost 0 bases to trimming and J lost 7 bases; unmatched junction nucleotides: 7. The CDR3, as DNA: TGTGCCAGCAGTTACTCTCCAGGGGGCAACTACGGGGAGCTGTTTTTT. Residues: CASSYSPGGNYGELFF.

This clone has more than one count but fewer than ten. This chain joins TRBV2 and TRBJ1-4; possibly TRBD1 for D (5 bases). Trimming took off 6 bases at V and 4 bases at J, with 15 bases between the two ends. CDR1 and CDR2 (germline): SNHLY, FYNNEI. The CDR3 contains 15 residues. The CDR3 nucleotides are TGTGCCAGCAGAGAGGCGTGGGGGGGTAATGAAAAACTGTTTTTT. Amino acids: CASREAWGGNEKLFF.

CDR3 residues: CASSSVYNEQFF. The CDR3, as DNA: TGTGCCAGCAGCTCCGTATACAATGAGCAGTTCTTC. This sequence joins TRBV11-2 and TRBJ2-1, with D uncertain. This CDR3 contains 12 residues. Trimming removed 4 bases at V and 4 bases at J, with 5 bases between. CDR1 is SGHAT, CDR2 FQNNGV, per germline.